The source of this T cell receptor (beta chain) is a study of technical replicates of blood from several donors. This CDR3 region has 13 residues. Germline values: CDR1 MNHEY, CDR2 SVGAGI. V was clipped by 2 bases and J by 3 bases, with 8 bases between them. Here immunoSEQ multiplex PCR was the method, and the copy in TCRdb shows in-frame clones only, minus some. Of 90,000 or so clones in the sample, more than 85% were seen once. The gene calls are TRBV6-5 and TRBJ2-7; no firm D call. Source material: T cells isolated from PBMCs. This TCR was sampled from a human donor in good health. CDR3 coding DNA: TGTGCCAGCAGTTACAGTGCCTACTACGAGCAGTACTTC. Amino acids: CASSYSAYYEQYF.